A selection of T cell receptor beta chains follows, all from one sample in a study of metastatic and nonmetastatic thyroid tumors. TCRdb re-called the PCR reads through MiXCR. The sample shows around 34,000 clones, approximately 16% of them seen only once. Sequencing was performed on blood. The receptors derive from a male donor with papillary thyroid cancer or a benign thyroid nodule (not recorded which). Some clones in this sample may be carry-over from other donors' samples. Each CDR3 is given without its conserved first and last residue. The order of the fields is CDR3 length, V gene, D gene, clone size, CDR3 protein. A D gene is named only where the DNA matches it firmly. Size tells how often a clone was seen (once, few, many) or the class of an expanded clone, and some rows leave it out.

>10|TRBV20-1|NA|many
SGSSPSYEQY
>13|TRBV5-1|TRBD1|many
ASSKMDRSTDTQY
>11|TRBV20-1|NA|once
SLGKGPVYGYT
>13|TRBV20-1|NA|many
SASDTLTGTGELF
>11|TRBV5-1|NA|many
ASSPESSYEQY
>11|TRBV12-3/TRBV12-4|NA|NA
ASSLVSYNEQF
>15|TRBV6-1|TRBD1|few
ASSEEGVGTDYYEQY
>15|TRBV27|TRBD1|few
ASSSSMTGTGIYDYT
>11|TRBV19|NA|many
ASSIPRRNTIY
>13|TRBV18|TRBD1|many
ASSGAGNLQGYQF
>10|TRBV20-1|NA|many
SASAGGYGYT
>12|TRBV6-6|NA|many
ASSHLGKDTEAF
>11|TRBV29-1|NA|many
SVEQSSYNEQF
>12|TRBV10-3|NA|NA
AISAGPYTGELF
>14|TRBV19|TRBD2|once
ASSTLLAGGVDTRY
>12|TRBV6-1|NA|many
ASGTLGGTDTQY
>12|TRBV19|TRBD2|many
ASSMSGDYNEQF
>11|TRBV9|NA|many
ASSVATWGADT
>13|TRBV7-6|NA|many
ASSTWDQRNTEAF
>17|TRBV4-2|TRBD2|NA
ASSPRTRGRALGTDTQY
>13|TRBV6-1|TRBD2|many
ASSRTGTSSYEQY
>13|TRBV9|TRBD1|many
ASSPKDRRNEKLF
>11|TRBV4-2|NA|NA
ASSQVSKNEQY
>12|TRBV3-1|NA|many
ASSQEGAWTGYT
>12|TRBV24-1|TRBD1|many
ATRAGQGRNEQF
>14|TRBV5-5|TRBD2|many
ASSLSAGRTTDTQY
>12|TRBV25-1|TRBD1|many
ASSEYLGGSEAF
>13|TRBV6-2/TRBV6-3|TRBD2|few
ASRKMTSGSGEQY
>14|TRBV6-2/TRBV6-3|NA|many
ASRYSSGSQGYEQY
>11|TRBV20-1|TRBD1|NA
SASGTGTDGYT
>13|TRBV5-1|NA|many
ASSQSVSSYNEQF
>13|TRBV9|NA|NA
ASTRTVANTGELF
>12|TRBV12-3/TRBV12-4|NA|many
ASSWGDSNQPQH
>10|TRBV5-6|NA|many
ASTSYYNEQF
>14|TRBV2|TRBD1|many
ASSEALGAGGQPQH
>14|TRBV15|NA|many
ATSLGVREAYYEQY
>11|TRBV20-1|TRBD1|many
SASGDRHNEQF
>14|TRBV28|TRBD2|few
ASSKGLAGLQETHY
>13|TRBV4-1|NA|many
ASSQDGGRHNVLT
>11|TRBV20-1|NA|many
SAPQGNNEKLF
>13|TRBV5-4|TRBD1|many
ASSPTGQGEETQY
>11|TRBV20-1|NA|many
SASLPGDTEAF
>11|TRBV27|TRBD1|many
ASSLGQTGELF
>12|TRBV6-1|NA|few
ASTPEGALREQY
>12|TRBV19|NA|many
ASSPGGYTDTQY
>12|TRBV5-8|TRBD1|many
ASSLYRGDPEAF
>13|TRBV16|NA|many
ASTLRARESYGYT
>11|TRBV7-3|TRBD1|many
ASSYGQGGTAF
>12|TRBV10-3|NA|many
AISGTANTGELF